Given below is one T cell receptor beta chain in context. This table comes from immunoSEQ multiplex PCR, and its TCRdb copy is limited to in-frame clones, with some not included. The sample records fewer than 95,000 clones, 92% being singletons. These data are taken from a study of T cell changes during pregnancy in multiple sclerosis. CDR3 length: 16 amino acids. The junction had 3 bases not matched to a gene; V was cut back by 4 bases and J by 2 bases. From germline, CDR1 is SGHRS and CDR2 YFSETQ. Sequenced here: peripheral blood, sampled in the first trimester of pregnancy. The source of this sequence is a female donor in good health, enrolled as a control in a pregnancy study. The rearrangement links TRBV5-1 to TRBJ2-2; 12 bases line up with TRBD2. CDR3 in amino acids: CASSGTSGRNTGELFF. In DNA form, the CDR3 reads TGCGCCAGCAGCGGGACTAGCGGGCGTAACACCGGGGAGCTGTTTTTT.